This T cell receptor beta chain was obtained from a study of T-cell reconstitution after alpha-beta-depleted transplantation in children (dated by TCRdb to the mid-2010s). For the wider study: Using TCR repertoire profiling, the study followed T-cell immune reconstitution in a quantitative way in children after TCRalphabeta/CD19-depleted allogeneic hematopoietic cell transplantation.

This clonotype came up many times. It has no known antigen specificity. The sample holds no much larger clone one base away, and base qualities are not on file. According to the study, the label for this sample's treatment or condition signals: allogeneic hematopoietic cell transplantation with graft depleted of TCRalphabeta T cells and CD19 B cells. TCRalphabeta/CD19-depleted allogeneic hematopoietic cell grafts were given to the transplant recipients, all of whom were children. At the junction V is shortened by 3 bases and J by 5 bases, with 8 bases in between. The CDR1 and CDR2 encoded by the germline V gene are SGHRS and YFSETQ. The CDR3 numbers 12 residues from cysteine through phenylalanine. The kept DNA is CDR3 alone, 36 bases in frame from the first base. The library was produced with PCR. Instrument used: Illumina HiSeq 2500. TCR libraries were prepared with molecular barcoding, using unique molecular identifiers to normalize TCRbeta repertoire quantification. TCRdb trimmed public reads at Q25 via fastp, called clones via MiXCR and kept in-frame beta chains. Here each entry gathers all rows of one CDR3 protein and keeps the most common genes and DNA. This sample lists 500,000 to 650,000 distinct CDR3 sequences; roughly 13% were detected once. 2.2% of the sample is taken by the ten largest.

Overall study results and their limits: Over the following months the frequencies of hyperexpanded clones went down, and after one year T-cell counts and TCRbeta diversity were mostly credited to newly produced T cells. In some patients, high TCRbeta diversity at day 60 was attributed to recipient T cells and intrathymic progenitors that had survived conditioning. The apparently early alphabetaT-cell count recovery about two months after transplant was reportedly dependent on only several hundred rapidly expanded clones derived from non-depleted graft cells.

This specimen was PBMCs, mostly from graft donor cells, taken 360 days after TCRalphabeta/CD19-depleted stem cell transplant. The chain employs TRBV5-1 and TRBJ1-2, with an unclear D gene assignment. The sequence came from a male patient aged 10 to 17 who had a stem cell transplant for acute myeloid leukemia, so the T cells may come from the graft donor. The CDR3 region: CASSSGLYGYTF. In nucleotide form, the sequence is TGCGCCAGCAGCTCAGGACTGTATGGCTACACCTTC.